The entry below gives a single T cell receptor (beta chain) sequence along with its context. This entry comes from a study of monozygotic twins with inflammatory bowel disease. Germline lookup yields CDR1 DFQATT and CDR2 SNEGSKA (reference sequence). CDR3 size: 14 residues. During cDNA synthesis, UMIs that each contained a 6-nucleotide sample barcode were added by means of template switching. TCRalpha and TCRbeta cDNA underwent two nested PCRs of roughly 16 and 10 cycles. From its re-call of the 5' RACE reads, TCRdb lists each CDR3 protein once, without DNA. This sample contains approximately 400,000 distinct CDR3 sequences.

The rearrangement joins TRBV20-1 to TRBJ1-1; lacking DNA, the TRBD1 call made by TCRdb goes unchecked. The receptor's source is a human donor with ulcerative colitis or Crohn's disease, or a healthy co-twin of an affected twin (not recorded which). Sequencing was performed on blood. CDR3 sequence: CSARSGGGVSEAFF.